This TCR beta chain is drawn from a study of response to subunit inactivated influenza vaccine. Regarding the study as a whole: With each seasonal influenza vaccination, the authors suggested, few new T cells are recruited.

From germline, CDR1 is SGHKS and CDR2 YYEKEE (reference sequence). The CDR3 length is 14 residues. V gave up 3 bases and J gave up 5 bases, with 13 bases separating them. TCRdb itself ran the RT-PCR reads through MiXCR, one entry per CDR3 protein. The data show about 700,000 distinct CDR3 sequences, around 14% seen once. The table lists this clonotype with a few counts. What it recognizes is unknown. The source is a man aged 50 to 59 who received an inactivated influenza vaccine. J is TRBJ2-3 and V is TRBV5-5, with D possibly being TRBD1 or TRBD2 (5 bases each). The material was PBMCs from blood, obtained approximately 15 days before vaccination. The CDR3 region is CASSWGWEKDTQYF. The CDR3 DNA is TGTGCCAGCAGCTGGGGCTGGGAGAAAGATACGCAGTATTTT. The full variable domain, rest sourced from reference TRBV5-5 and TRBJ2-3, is DAGVTQSPTHLIKTRGQQVTLRCSPISGHKSVSWYQQVLGQGPQFIFQYYEKEERGRGNFPDRFSARQFPNYSSELNVNALLLGDSALYLCASSWGWEKDTQYFGPGTRLTVL.